This entry concerns a single T cell receptor (beta chain). The repertoire was sequenced with immunoSEQ multiplex PCR; TCRdb's copy has only in-frame clones and lacks some. The data contain 30,000 to 40,000 clones, approximately 90% of them singletons. This entry is derived from a study of OX40 agonist ivuxolimab in advanced cancers. The CDR3 sequence is 16 residues long. V shed 5 bases, J shed 5 bases, and the junction held 9 bases outside the gene matches. Germline lookup yields CDR1 SEHNR and CDR2 FQNEAQ (reference sequence). The sample here was CD4+ or CD8+ T cells sorted from blood, taken in a trial of the OX40 agonist ivuxolimab. This rearrangement joins TRBV7-9 to TRBJ1-4; TRBD1 aligns across 9 bases. The source of this sequence is an adult with an advanced solid tumor such as melanoma, head and neck, liver or kidney cancer. CDR3: CASSARPGQGNEKLFF. In DNA form, the CDR3 reads TGTGCCAGCAGCGCCCGCCCTGGACAGGGGAATGAAAAACTGTTTTTT.